The 3 T cell receptor beta chains presented below share a single source sample, sequenced in a study of T cell responses to AZD1222 COVID-19 vaccine. Clones were read by immunoSEQ multiplex PCR, and TCRdb kept only the in-frame ones, dropping some. The table lists about 170,000 clones, about 83% of them singletons. The source material was peripheral blood, sampled 28 days after the second AZD1222 dose. Every receptor here comes from an adult who received the AZD1222 COVID-19 vaccine.

This clone was detected once. CDR3 nucleotide sequence: TGTGCCAGCACCTGGGGGGCACAGGGGGCCGGCTATGGCTACACCTTC. It encodes CASTWGAQGAGYGYTF. The chain recombines TRBV5-6 with TRBJ1-2, with 9 bases that match TRBD1. The CDR3 is 16 amino acids. The ends lost 6 bases at V and 4 bases at J; junction bases unmatched: 13. CDR1 is SGHDT and CDR2 is YYEEEE in the germline V gene.

CDR3 protein: CASSAGLAGVGETQYF. The CDR3 region has the DNA TGTGCCAGCAGCGCCGGACTAGCGGGGGTCGGAGAGACCCAGTACTTC. The chain combines TRBV9 with TRBJ2-5; the match to TRBD2 covers 13 bases. CDR1 and CDR2 (germline): SGDLS, YYNGEE. The CDR3 totals 16 residues. V gave up 3 bases and J gave up 4 bases; unmatched junction bases: 6.

The CDR3 DNA sequence: TGCGCCAGCAGCCAAGCGGGACAGGGGCCCATCGGGGGAGGCTACACCTTC. It codes for CASSQAGQGPIGGGYTF. The rearrangement uses TRBV4-1 and TRBJ1-2; 10 bases line up with TRBD1. CDR1 is MGHRA and CDR2 is YSYEKL in the germline V gene. V lost 1 base and J lost 8; bases outside the gene matches: 13. The CDR3 length is 17 residues.